This T cell receptor (beta chain) was observed in a study of T cells in Graves' hyperthyroidism and ophthalmopathy. Study at large: The authors collected peripheral blood at initial diagnosis, before any treatment.

The CDR3 spans 16 residues. Germline-derived CDR1 and CDR2 are SGHTA and FQGNSA. Unmatched junction bases numbered 10, after V lost 6 bases and J lost 3 bases. Study-wide results and limits: Blood also held most thyroid clonotypes expanded beyond 0.001.

Comment on this clonotype: The antigen is undetermined.

The investigators amplified TCR beta CDR3 regions from RNA transcripts. HTBI primers were the set used in a first-round RT-PCR of the TCR CDR3. Using its own MiXCR run on the multiplex PCR reads, TCRdb lists one record per CDR3 protein. The table lists approximately 620,000 distinct CDR3 sequences, more than 15% of them singletons. Each ophthalmopathy patient scored at least 3 on the Clinical Activity Score and at least 4 on NOSPECS grade, with duration under 3 months. Orbital computed tomography and thyroid ultrasound, together with serum TRAb and thyroxine and clinical symptoms, were used for diagnoses.

The receptor's source is a woman between 40 and 50 years old with Graves' ophthalmopathy. The specimen was blood. The chain combines TRBV7-2 with TRBJ1-3; 8 bases line up with TRBD1. The CDR3 bases are TGTGCCAGCAGTTTCTGGACAGGGTCTTTTGGAAACACCATATATTTT. Translated, it gives CASSFWTGSFGNTIYF. Using reference TRBV7-2 and TRBJ1-3 for the parts outside the CDR3, the full variable domain is GAGVSQSPSNKVTEKGKDVELRCDPISGHTALYWYRQSLGQGLEFLIYFQGNSAPDKSGLPSDRFSAERTGGSVSTLTIQRTQQEDSAVYLCASSFWTGSFGNTIYFGEGSWLTVV.